This is a list of T cell receptor beta chains from one sample in a study of naive and memory T cell subsets. Using its own MiXCR run on the UMI-ligation and nested PCR reads, TCRdb lists one record per CDR3 protein. The sample gives 84,000 or so distinct CDR3 sequences, over 7% of which show up once; 1.5% to 2% is in the top ten. Sequenced material: central memory CD4+ T cells from blood. All receptors come from a human donor in good health. Both conserved end residues are part of each CDR3. A D gene is named only where the DNA matches it firmly. Clone size is not always given. Where it is, it says once, few, many or a class for expanded clones.

abundance | j_gene | v_gene | d_gene | CDR3aa | CDR3nt
NA | TRBJ2-7 | TRBV7-2 | TRBD1 | CASSRDRGNHEQYF | TGTGCCAGCAGCCGGGACAGGGGGAACCACGAGCAGTACTTC
medium-sized | TRBJ1-5 | TRBV6-2/TRBV6-3 | TRBD1 | CASSYGPTGVRNQPQHF | TGTGCCAGCAGTTACGGGCCCACAGGGGTTCGGAATCAGCCCCAGCATTTT
NA | TRBJ1-2 | TRBV12-3/TRBV12-4 | NA | CASNRDIRGGYTF | TGTGCCAGCAATCGGGACATACGTGGTGGCTACACCTTC
NA | TRBJ2-2 | TRBV6-1 | TRBD2 | CASREAGAVGELFF | TGTGCCAGCAGGGAAGCGGGAGCGGTAGGGGAGCTGTTTTTT
NA | TRBJ2-1 | TRBV11-3 | TRBD1 | CASSLGDSGYNEQFF | TGTGCCAGCAGCTTAGGGGACAGCGGATACAATGAGCAGTTCTTC
many | TRBJ2-3 | TRBV5-1 | NA | CASSLNWGAGKTDTQYF | TGCGCCAGCAGCTTGAATTGGGGCGCCGGGAAGACAGATACGCAGTATTTT
many | TRBJ2-5 | TRBV6-1 | NA | CASSERDREVETQYF | TGTGCCAGCAGTGAAAGAGACAGGGAGGTGGAGACCCAGTACTTC
few | TRBJ2-2 | TRBV21-1 | NA | CASSKPLSSSNGELFF | TGTGCCAGCAGCAAACCTTTATCTTCGTCGAACGGGGAGCTGTTTTTT
many | TRBJ1-4 | TRBV5-1 | NA | CASSLDGGATNEKLFF | TGCGCCAGCAGCTTGGATGGGGGAGCAACTAATGAAAAACTGTTTTTT
few | TRBJ2-1 | TRBV7-9 | NA | CASSLTVGSNEQFF | TGTGCCAGCAGCTTAACCGTGGGCAGCAATGAGCAGTTCTTC
many | TRBJ1-6 | TRBV20-1 | NA | CSVPSISGSPLHF | TGCAGTGTGCCTTCCATTTCCGGATCACCCCTCCACTTT
many | TRBJ1-2 | TRBV6-1 | NA | CASSRKGGQAYGYTF | TGTGCCAGCAGCCGAAAGGGGGGGCAGGCCTATGGCTACACCTTC
many | TRBJ1-1 | TRBV28 | NA | CASIRWENTEAFF | TGTGCCAGCATTCGGTGGGAGAACACTGAAGCTTTCTTT
many | TRBJ2-7 | TRBV15 | NA | CATSRAKTYEQYF | TGTGCCACCAGCAGAGCTAAGACCTACGAGCAGTACTTC
NA | TRBJ1-2 | TRBV29-1 | NA | CSVSRDPRNGYTF | TGCAGCGTTTCCCGGGACCCTCGAAATGGCTACACCTTC
once | TRBJ2-7 | TRBV6-1 | TRBD2 | CASRTSGAGYEQYF | TGTGCCAGCAGGACTAGCGGGGCGGGCTACGAGCAGTACTTC
many | TRBJ2-1 | TRBV28 | NA | CASSQSGAGAYNEQFF | TGTGCCAGCAGTCAGTCGGGGGCGGGGGCCTACAATGAGCAGTTCTTC
NA | TRBJ2-3 | TRBV27 | TRBD2 | CASSFRAPGAGVTQYF | TGTGCCAGCAGTTTCAGGGCCCCCGGAGCGGGAGTTACGCAGTATTTT
many | TRBJ1-5 | TRBV29-1 | NA | CSVGSQPQHF | TGCAGCGTTGGATCTCAGCCCCAGCATTTT
NA | TRBJ1-4 | TRBV18 | TRBD1 | CASSSGQGSRNEKLFF | TGTGCCAGCTCATCGGGACAGGGGAGCCGCAATGAAAAACTGTTTTTT
many | TRBJ1-5 | TRBV7-9 | TRBD1 | CASSTTGFQPQHF | TGTGCCAGCAGCACGACAGGGTTTCAGCCCCAGCATTTT
many | TRBJ1-4 | TRBV12-3/TRBV12-4 | NA | CATSTVSTNEKLFF | TGTGCGACCTCGACAGTCTCAACTAATGAAAAACTGTTTTTT
NA | TRBJ2-1 | TRBV20-1 | NA | CSARDPFAGSSYNEQFF | TGCAGTGCTAGAGATCCTTTTGCGGGATCCTCCTACAATGAGCAGTTCTTC
few | TRBJ2-1 | TRBV12-3/TRBV12-4 | TRBD2 | CASSLASGMGNEQFF | TGTGCCAGCAGTTTGGCTAGCGGGATGGGCAATGAGCAGTTCTTC
many | TRBJ1-6 | TRBV2 | NA | CASMGALLHF | TGTGCCAGCATGGGCGCGCTGCTCCACTTT